These 28 T cell receptor beta chains were all obtained from the same sample, sequenced in a study of shared clonotypes between healthy human individuals. Method: immunoSEQ multiplex PCR; TCRdb's copy keeps in-frame clones and lacks some. Among some 2.3 million clones listed, more than 85% were seen once. Sequenced sample: naive CD4+ T cells from PBMCs. Subset noted: CD45RA+ positively selected. Every receptor here comes from a man between 18 and 29 years old in good health. Some clones in this sample may be carry-over from other donors' samples.

V gene TRBV5-1 combines with J gene TRBJ2-1; 7 bases fit TRBD2. V gave up 0 bases and J gave up 7 bases; unmatched junction bases: 7. Germline loops: CDR1 SGHRS, CDR2 YFSETQ. This CDR3 comprises 15 residues. CDR3 region: CASSLVGGGRNEQFF. CDR3 nucleotide sequence: TGCGCCAGCAGCTTGGTCGGGGGAGGGCGGAATGAGCAGTTCTTC.

This clone was recorded once. The gene calls are TRBV7-9 and TRBJ1-1, with D possibly being TRBD1 (5 bases). V lost 2 bases and J lost 10, with 20 bases in between. Germline loops: CDR1 SEHNR, CDR2 FQNEAQ (reference sequence). The CDR3 is 15 residues long. Here the CDR3 reads CASSLSVGGLDSAFF. The CDR3 nucleotides are TGTGCCAGCAGCTTATCGGTGGGGGGACTAGATTCAGCTTTCTTT.

The rearrangement links TRBV7-9 to TRBJ2-2; no clear D gene. V was clipped by 9 bases and J by 0 bases, with 11 bases between them. The CDR3 spans 14 residues. CDR1 is SEHNR, CDR2 FQNEAQ, per germline (reference sequence). In DNA, the CDR3 is TGTGCCAGAACACTGGAAACGAACACCGGGGAGCTGTTTTTT. It specifies CARTLETNTGELFF.

V usage is TRBV29-1 and J usage is TRBJ2-5; 16 bases line up with TRBD2. J lost 8 bases, V lost 4 bases, and 7 bases had no gene match. From germline, CDR1 is SQVTM and CDR2 ANQGSEA. This CDR3 contains 15 residues. CDR3 region: CSVAGLAGGLRTQYF. CDR3 nucleotide sequence: TGCAGCGTTGCGGGACTAGCGGGAGGGCTGAGAACCCAGTACTTC.

The rearrangement links TRBV28 to TRBJ1-1, with 9 positions matching TRBD1. After removal of 4 bases from V and 1 base from J, the junction contained 4 bases not matched to a gene. Germline V gene lookup returns CDR1 MDHEN and CDR2 SYDVKM. CDR3 length equals 15 residues. CDR3 region: CASSYGQGRNTEAFF. The CDR3 nucleotides are TGTGCCAGCAGTTATGGACAGGGGAGGAACACTGAAGCTTTCTTT.

This clone was counted between two and nine times. This rearrangement joins TRBV30 to TRBJ1-1; D is ambiguous. This CDR3 has 11 amino acids. Per the germline V gene, CDR1 is GTSNPN and CDR2 is SVGIG (reference sequence). Trimming shortened V by 0 bases and J by 8 bases, and 7 bases separated the two germline ends. CDR3 coding DNA: TGTGCCTGGAGTGTAGACCGAGAAGCTTTCTTT. This sequence encodes CAWSVDREAFF.

V and J are TRBV2 and TRBJ2-2; 9 bases agree with TRBD2. The CDR3 has 15 amino acids. V lost 4 bases and J lost 3; bases outside the gene matches: 3. Germline assignment: CDR1 SNHLY and CDR2 FYNNEI. The CDR3 loop is CASSALAGYTGELFF. The CDR3 bases are TGTGCCAGCAGTGCGCTAGCGGGATACACCGGGGAGCTGTTTTTT.

This clone appeared once. V is TRBV19 and J is TRBJ1-5; D is undetermined. V lost 3 bases and J 0 bases, leaving 15 bases between the germline ends. CDR3 size: 17 residues. Germline V gene lookup returns CDR1 LNHDA and CDR2 SQIVND (reference sequence). The CDR3 here is CASSMGRFSYSNQPQHF. For the CDR3, the DNA is TGTGCCAGTAGTATGGGAAGGTTCTCCTATAGCAATCAGCCCCAGCATTTT.

The V and J genes are TRBV5-5 and TRBJ2-2, with unresolved D. The V gene lost 4 bases and the J gene lost 6 bases, with 7 bases spanning the gap. This CDR3 comprises 12 residues. Germline V lookup: CDR1 SGHKS, CDR2 YYEKEE (reference sequence). In DNA, the CDR3 is TGTGCCAGCAGCACAGTGGCCGGGGAGCTGTTTTTT. It is translated as CASSTVAGELFF. The full variable domain, completed using reference TRBV5-5 and TRBJ2-2, is DAGVTQSPTHLIKTRGQQVTLRCSPISGHKSVSWYQQVLGQGPQFIFQYYEKEERGRGNFPDRFSARQFPNYSSELNVNALLLGDSALYLCASSTVAGELFFGEGSRLTVL.

This rearrangement joins TRBV2 to TRBJ2-3; 7 nucleotides line up with TRBD2. Germline V gene lookup returns CDR1 SNHLY and CDR2 FYNNEI. Germline trimming cut 6 bases from V and 9 bases from J; bases unmatched to any gene: 18. The length of the CDR3 is 16 residues. CDR3 DNA sequence: TGTGCCAGCAGCGGGGGGAGGCCTAGGGCTATTAACACGCAGTATTTT. Translation: CASSGGRPRAINTQYF. Supplemented by reference TRBV2 and TRBJ2-3, the full variable domain reads EPEVTQTPSHQVTQMGQEVILRCVPISNHLYFYWYRQILGQKVEFLVSFYNNEISEKSEIFDDQFSVERPDGSNFTLKIRSTKLEDSAMYFCASSGGRPRAINTQYFGPGTRLTVL.

The J gene is TRBJ2-1, the V gene TRBV7-8; 10 bases fit TRBD2. The CDR3 has 18 amino acids. In germline, CDR1 is SGHVS, CDR2 FQNEAQ. V gave up 5 bases and J gave up 5 bases; unmatched junction bases: 15. The CDR3 DNA reads as TGTGCCAGCAGCCCAGAGGTTGCTAGCGGGAGACTCCACAATGAGCAGTTCTTC. It specifies CASSPEVASGRLHNEQFF.

The genes are TRBV2 and TRBJ2-7; 9 bases line up with TRBD1. From germline, CDR1 is SNHLY and CDR2 FYNNEI. The CDR3 has 15 amino acids. J lost 4 bases, V lost 6 bases, and 10 bases had no gene match. The chain's CDR3 is CASRMWGQGMYEQYF. The CDR3 DNA reads TGTGCCAGCAGGATGTGGGGACAGGGTATGTACGAGCAGTACTTC.

The rearrangement uses TRBV28 and TRBJ1-3; D is ambiguous. Trimming stripped 2 bases from V and 3 bases from J, with 8 bases between. The germline V gene has CDR1 MDHEN and CDR2 SYDVKM. The CDR3 consists of 14 residues. This CDR3 is CASSLGGDGNTIYF. The CDR3 DNA sequence: TGTGCCAGCAGTTTAGGAGGAGATGGAAACACCATATATTTT.

This sequence joins TRBV7-2 and TRBJ2-1; TRBD2 matches 8 bases. The V and J ends lost 5 bases and 10 bases, in that order; junction bases with no gene match: 19. CDR1 and CDR2 (germline): SGHTA, FQGNSA. The CDR3 consists of 17 residues. This CDR3 is CASSARGDRIIGREQFF. Here the CDR3 DNA reads TGTGCCAGCAGCGCGCGGGGGGACCGCATAATCGGCAGGGAGCAGTTCTTC.

V and J are TRBV9 and TRBJ1-2; D is ambiguous. Trimming took 2 bases from V and 4 from J, leaving 9 bases between them. Germline V gene lookup returns CDR1 SGDLS and CDR2 YYNGEE. The CDR3 is made up of 13 amino acids. The CDR3, as DNA: TGTGCCAGCAGCGTCGAAGGATTCTATGGCTACACCTTC. As protein: CASSVEGFYGYTF.

As concerns this clone: This sample includes further DNA sequences coding for the same CDR3. This chain uses TRBV5-1 with TRBJ2-3, with TRBD1 matching over 9 bases. J gave up 3 bases and V 3 bases, and 2 bases lay outside the gene matches. This CDR3 contains 14 residues. Germline CDR1 is SGHRS and CDR2 is YFSETQ. This CDR3 reads CASSSTGGTDTQYF. The CDR3 coding sequence is TGCGCCAGCAGCTCGACAGGGGGGACAGATACGCAGTATTTT.

The rearrangement uses TRBV2 and TRBJ1-5; tentative D call: TRBD1 (6 bases). Trimming left V 4 bases short and J 3 bases short, with 10 bases between. There are 14 residues in the CDR3. Germline V gene data show CDR1 as SNHLY and CDR2 as FYNNEI. In DNA form, the CDR3 reads TGTGCCAGCAGTGGGGGGGGCCCCAATCAGCCCCAGCATTTT. Translating it yields CASSGGGPNQPQHF.

The genes are TRBV6-4 and TRBJ2-3, with D perhaps TRBD1 (6 bases). The CDR3 is 15 amino acids. V lost 0 bases, J lost 6 bases, and 13 bases lay in between. CDR1 is MRHNA and CDR2 is SNTAGT in the germline V gene. For the CDR3, the DNA is TGTGCCAGCAGTGACTCGGGGGCTCATCAGGATACGCAGTATTTT. This encodes CASSDSGAHQDTQYF.

This clone was observed once. V and J are TRBV28 and TRBJ2-7; TRBD2 matches at 10 bases. The CDR3 sequence is 13 residues long. The J segment lost 0 bases and the V segment lost 11 bases, leaving 4 bases of the junction unmatched. CDR1 is MDHEN and CDR2 is SYDVKM in the germline V gene. The CDR3 here is CAFRTSGSYEQYF. Here the CDR3 DNA reads TGTGCCTTTCGGACTAGCGGCTCCTACGAGCAGTACTTC.

V is TRBV2 and J is TRBJ2-7; TRBD1 matches at 8 bases. The CDR3 has 14 residues. CDR1 and CDR2 (germline): SNHLY, FYNNEI. Trimming removed 5 bases from V and 4 bases from J; junction bases left unmatched: 7. DNA of the CDR3: TGTGCCAGCAGTTCCGACAGGGGTTCGTACGAGCAGTACTTC. Protein sequence: CASSSDRGSYEQYF. Full variable domain (missing parts from reference TRBV2 and TRBJ2-7): EPEVTQTPSHQVTQMGQEVILRCVPISNHLYFYWYRQILGQKVEFLVSFYNNEISEKSEIFDDQFSVERPDGSNFTLKIRSTKLEDSAMYFCASSSDRGSYEQYFGPGTRLTVT.

The chain carries TRBV5-1 and TRBJ2-1; 10 nucleotides agree with TRBD1. The ends lost 4 bases at V and 3 bases at J; junction bases unmatched: 7. The CDR3 runs 16 residues. CDR1 SGHRS and CDR2 YFSETQ come from the germline V gene. The CDR3: CASSVMTGGFYNEQFF. In DNA form, the CDR3 reads TGCGCCAGCAGCGTGATGACAGGGGGCTTCTACAATGAGCAGTTCTTC.

The V call is TRBV29-1, the J call TRBJ2-7; 9 bases agree with TRBD1. From germline, CDR1 is SQVTM and CDR2 ANQGSEA. V shed 6 bases, J shed 5 bases, and the junction held 5 bases outside the gene matches. This CDR3 comprises 12 residues. Here the CDR3 reads CSVDNRGHEQYF. The CDR3 nucleotides are TGCAGCGTAGATAACAGGGGGCACGAGCAGTACTTC.

The V and J genes are TRBV18 and TRBJ1-5; D gene unclear. This CDR3 comprises 15 residues. V was trimmed by 2 bases and J by 2 bases, leaving 10 bases between them. Germline V lookup: CDR1 KGHSH, CDR2 LQKENI. The CDR3: CASSPGPVGNQPQHF. As DNA, the CDR3 is TGTGCCAGCTCACCAGGCCCCGTGGGCAATCAGCCCCAGCATTTT. Filled out from reference TRBV18 and TRBJ1-5, the complete variable domain reads NAGVMQNPRHLVRRRGQEARLRCSPMKGHSHVYWYRQLPEEGLKFMVYLQKENIIDESGMPKERFSAEFPKEGPSILRIQQVVRGDSAAYFCASSPGPVGNQPQHFGDGTRLSIL.

The rearrangement uses TRBV28 and TRBJ2-3; D is possibly TRBD2 (6 bases). In germline, CDR1 is MDHEN, CDR2 SYDVKM. Trimming removed 8 bases at V and 7 bases at J, with 13 bases between. The CDR3 loop spans 12 amino acids. As DNA, the CDR3 is TGTGCCAGCGGGTGGCGGGAAAATACGCAGTATTTT. This sequence encodes CASGWRENTQYF.

The chain recombines TRBV7-2 with TRBJ2-1; no firm D call. The germline V gene encodes CDR1 SGHTA and CDR2 FQGNSA. Trimming pared 4 bases from V and 8 bases from J, leaving 18 bases between. The CDR3 covers 15 residues. The CDR3 sequence: CASSSPGDPRDEQFF. CDR3 nucleotide sequence: TGTGCCAGCAGCTCTCCCGGTGACCCTAGGGATGAGCAGTTCTTC.

The rearrangement joins TRBV27 to TRBJ1-2, with D tentatively TRBD1 (5 bases). CDR3 length equals 15 residues. The V end was cut by 4 bases, the J end by 4 bases, with 16 bases between. Germline values: CDR1 MNHEY, CDR2 SMNVEV (reference sequence). The CDR3 is CASSSQAGVLYGYTF. The CDR3 DNA follows: TGTGCCAGCAGTTCACAGGCTGGGGTGCTCTATGGCTACACCTTC.

This chain links TRBV7-8 with TRBJ1-2; D is unclear. V was pared by 5 bases and J by 5 bases, with 12 bases between. CDR3 length: 13 amino acids. CDR1 is SGHVS, CDR2 FQNEAQ, per germline. The CDR3 is CASSPTPWYGYTF. In DNA form, the CDR3 reads TGTGCCAGCAGCCCGACCCCTTGGTATGGCTACACCTTC.

This chain joins TRBV5-4 and TRBJ2-5, with D uncertain. This CDR3 region has 13 residues. Trimming pared 4 bases from V and 2 bases from J, leaving 9 bases between. Germline V gives CDR1 SGHNT, CDR2 YYREEE (reference sequence). CDR3 sequence reads: CASSPVQQETQYF. The CDR3 DNA reads as TGTGCCAGCAGCCCGGTCCAACAAGAGACCCAGTACTTC. The entire variable domain, with the rest obtained from reference TRBV5-4 and TRBJ2-5, is as follows: ETGVTQSPTHLIKTRGQQVTLRCSSQSGHNTVSWYQQALGQGPQFIFQYYREEENGRGNFPPRFSGLQFPNYSSELNVNALELDDSALYLCASSPVQQETQYFGPGTRLLVL.